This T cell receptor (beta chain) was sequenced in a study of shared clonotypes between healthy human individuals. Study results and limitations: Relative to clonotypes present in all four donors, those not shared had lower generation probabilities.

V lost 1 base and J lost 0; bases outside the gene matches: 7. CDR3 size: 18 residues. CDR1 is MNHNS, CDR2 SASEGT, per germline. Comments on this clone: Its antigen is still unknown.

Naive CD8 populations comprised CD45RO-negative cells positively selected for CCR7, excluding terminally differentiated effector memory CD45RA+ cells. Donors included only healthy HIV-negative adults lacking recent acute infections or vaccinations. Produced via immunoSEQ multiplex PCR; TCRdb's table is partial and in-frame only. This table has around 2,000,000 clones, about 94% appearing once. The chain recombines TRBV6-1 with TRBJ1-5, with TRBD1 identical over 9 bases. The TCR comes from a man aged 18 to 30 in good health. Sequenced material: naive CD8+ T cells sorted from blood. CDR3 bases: TGTGCCAGCAGTGAAGTGGGACAGGGATTCTATAGCAATCAGCCCCAGCATTTT. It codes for CASSEVGQGFYSNQPQHF.